One and the same sample provided the 27 T cell receptor beta chains below, sequenced in a study of T cell responses to AZD1222 COVID-19 vaccine. The repertoire was sequenced with immunoSEQ multiplex PCR; TCRdb's copy has only in-frame clones and lacks some. The sample has 150,000 or so clones, 85% to 95% seen once. The source was peripheral blood, collected 28 days after the second AZD1222 dose. Every receptor here comes from an adult who received the AZD1222 COVID-19 vaccine.

The chain employs TRBV19 and TRBJ1-5; D unresolved. Trimming cost V 5 bases and J 0 bases, with 20 bases left between them. From germline, CDR1 is LNHDA and CDR2 SQIVND (reference sequence). CDR3 length equals 18 residues. The CDR3, as DNA: TGTGCCAGTAGTGTGTCACTATCCGGACGTTATAGCAATCAGCCCCAGCATTTT. Amino acid sequence: CASSVSLSGRYSNQPQHF.

This chain connects TRBV2 to TRBJ2-7; D perhaps matches TRBD1 (6 bases). With 5 bases removed from V and 3 bases from J, the gap between germline ends came to 8 bases. Germline CDR1 SNHLY, CDR2 FYNNEI. The CDR3 has 12 residues. For the CDR3, the DNA is TGTGCCAGCAGTAAGGACAGCTACGAGCAGTACTTC. Protein product: CASSKDSYEQYF.

The chain employs TRBV20-1 and TRBJ2-7, with 7 bases lining up with TRBD1. CDR3 size: 16 residues. With 3 bases clipped from V and 4 bases from J, the junction kept 15 bases outside the gene matches. Germline CDR1 DFQATT, CDR2 SNEGSKA (reference sequence). DNA for the CDR3: TGCAGTGCTAGTCCCCCACGGGGTAGGGGGCTGTACGAGCAGTACTTC. It is translated as CSASPPRGRGLYEQYF.

The chain has TRBV5-1 and TRBJ1-1; a possible D gene is TRBD1 (5 bases). Germline values: CDR1 SGHRS, CDR2 YFSETQ. The germline V and J ends were trimmed by 0 bases and 0 bases, with 9 bases remaining between them. The CDR3 length is 15 residues. The CDR3 nucleotides read TGCGCCAGCAGCTTGGAGTGGGGCATGAACACTGAAGCTTTCTTT. It codes for CASSLEWGMNTEAFF.

The J gene is TRBJ2-7, the V gene TRBV5-8; D not resolved. The CDR3 length is 15 residues. The germline CDR1 and CDR2 sequences are SGHTS and YDEGEE. The V gene lost 1 base and the J gene lost 0 bases, with 11 bases spanning the gap. In DNA form, the CDR3 reads TGTGCCAGCAGCTTGAAGGGCCTGGGCTCCTACGAGCAGTACTTC. This sequence encodes CASSLKGLGSYEQYF.

The V gene is TRBV4-1, the J gene TRBJ2-2; tentatively, D is TRBD2 (7 bases). The CDR3 extends over 17 amino acids. Germline V CDR1 and CDR2: MGHRA, YSYEKL. The V and J ends lost 1 base and 6 bases respectively, with 18 bases between them. DNA for the CDR3: TGCGCCAGCAGCCAAGTTTTGGGGGGGCGAGGTCCCGGGGAGCTGTTTTTT. Amino acid sequence: CASSQVLGGRGPGELFF.

V is TRBV19 and J is TRBJ1-1; D is uncertain. This CDR3 has 11 residues. Trimming pared 6 bases from V and 7 bases from J, leaving 9 bases between. CDR1 and CDR2 from the germline V gene are LNHDA and SQIVND (reference sequence). Written as DNA, the CDR3 is TGTGCCAGTAGCCTAGGGCATGAAGCTTTCTTT. Its protein product is CASSLGHEAFF.

V and J are TRBV14 and TRBJ1-4; D remains ambiguous. From germline, CDR1 is SGHDN and CDR2 FVKESK. CDR3 length: 15 amino acids. Trimming took off 4 bases at V and 2 bases at J, with 11 bases between the two ends. As DNA, the CDR3 is TGTGCCAGCAGCCCTAAGCTGGGCACTAATGAAAAACTGTTTTTT. The encoded protein is CASSPKLGTNEKLFF.

The chain links TRBV27 to TRBJ2-1; either TRBD1 or TRBD2 may supply D (5 bases each). The CDR3 length is 14 residues. The germline V gene has CDR1 MNHEY and CDR2 SMNVEV (reference sequence). The V gene lost 5 bases and the J gene lost 4 bases, with 12 bases spanning the gap. The CDR3 protein is CASSPGTQYNEQFF. The CDR3, as DNA: TGTGCCAGCAGTCCCGGGACGCAGTACAATGAGCAGTTCTTC.

V is TRBV4-2 and J is TRBJ2-7, with TRBD2 as a possible D gene (6 bases). Germline V gene lookup returns CDR1 LGHNA and CDR2 YNFKEQ. This CDR3 has 15 residues. V was cut by 4 bases and J by 2 bases, with 15 bases left in between. CDR3 coding DNA: TGTGCCAGCAGCCGCCCCGGGACTGGGACCTACGAGCAGTACTTC. Protein: CASSRPGTGTYEQYF.

The J gene is TRBJ1-2, the V gene TRBV10-2; possibly TRBD1 for D (6 bases). V was trimmed by 5 bases and J by 8 bases, leaving 15 bases between them. The CDR3 length is 13 residues. Germline lookup yields CDR1 WSHSY and CDR2 SAAADI. CDR3 nucleotides: TGCGCCAGCAGTAGTTCAGAGGGGGTAGGCTACACCTTC. This encodes CASSSSEGVGYTF.

V is TRBV7-2 and J is TRBJ2-2; D gene uncertain. The ends were cut back, 2 bases at V and 5 bases at J, with 9 bases in the middle. Germline V CDR1 and CDR2: SGHTA, FQGNSA. This CDR3 is 14 amino acids long. The CDR3 region is CASSLPPFTGELFF. DNA for the CDR3: TGTGCCAGCAGCTTACCACCCTTTACCGGGGAGCTGTTTTTT.

This clone appeared a single time. The chain has TRBV5-8 and TRBJ2-6, with D possibly being TRBD1 or TRBD2 (6 bases each). Germline CDR1 SGHTS, CDR2 YDEGEE. This CDR3 comprises 15 residues. Trimming left V 4 bases short and J 1 base short, with 9 bases between. In nucleotides, the CDR3 is TGTGCCAGCAGCGTAGGGGGGTCTGGGGCCAACGTCCTGACTTTC. Its protein product is CASSVGGSGANVLTF.

The chain is built from TRBV7-9 and TRBJ2-3; D gene uncertain. CDR3 size: 12 residues. CDR1 is SEHNR and CDR2 is FQNEAQ in the germline V gene (reference sequence). V was clipped by 5 bases and J by 2 bases, with 5 bases between them. The CDR3 loop reads CASSLLTDTQYF. The CDR3 DNA reads TGTGCCAGCAGCCTTCTCACAGATACGCAGTATTTT. Together with reference TRBV7-9 and TRBJ2-3, the CDR3 gives the full variable domain: DTGVSQNPRHKITKRGQNVTFRCDPISEHNRLYWYRQTLGQGPEFLTYFQNEAQLEKSRLLSDRFSAERPKGSFSTLEIQRTEQGDSAMYLCASSLLTDTQYFGPGTRLTVL.

This chain's CDR3 is CASSLSTGVRTGELFF. CDR3 bases: TGCGCCAGCAGCCTCTCGACAGGGGTTAGAACCGGGGAGCTGTTTTTT. This chain uses TRBV5-1 with TRBJ2-2, with TRBD1 identical over 8 bases. This CDR3 comprises 16 residues. V trimming: 4 bases; J trimming: 5 bases; junction bases outside the gene matches: 10. Germline lookup yields CDR1 SGHRS and CDR2 YFSETQ.

This clone was recorded once. The J gene is TRBJ2-1, the V gene TRBV3-1 (or the pseudogene TRBV3-2), with D uncertain. Germline loops: CDR1 LGHDT, CDR2 YNNKEL (reference sequence). The CDR3 extends over 16 amino acids. V lost 0 bases and J lost 3, with 12 bases in between. CDR3 loop: CASSQEGKAIYNEQFF. CDR3 nucleotides: TGTGCCAGCAGCCAAGAAGGGAAGGCGATCTACAATGAGCAGTTCTTC.

CDR3 region: CASSPYLGGAGNTIYF. The CDR3 coding sequence is TGTGCCAGCAGCCCGTACCTCGGGGGGGCGGGAAACACCATATATTTT. The chain combines TRBV9 with TRBJ1-3, with D possibly TRBD1 on 6 matching bases. The CDR3 is made up of 16 amino acids. V lost 4 bases and J lost 4, with 18 bases in between. In germline, CDR1 is SGDLS, CDR2 YYNGEE.

The chain employs TRBV28 and TRBJ1-5; no clear D. From germline, CDR1 is MDHEN and CDR2 SYDVKM. The CDR3 sequence is 14 residues long. V was shortened by 6 bases and J by 7 bases, with 16 bases between the two germline ends. The DNA for the CDR3 is TGTGCCAGCAGGGATTTTGAGGGAGGCCAGCCCCAGCATTTT. It codes for CASRDFEGGQPQHF. Drawing the rest from reference TRBV28 and TRBJ1-5, the complete variable domain is DVKVTQSSRYLVKRTGEKVFLECVQDMDHENMFWYRQDPGLGLRLIYFSYDVKMKEKGDIPEGYSVSREKKERFSLILESASTNQTSMYLCASRDFEGGQPQHFGDGTRLSIL.

The chain's CDR3 is CASSPLTWDQHYNEQFF. CDR3 bases: TGTGCCAGCAGCCCACTTACTTGGGACCAGCACTACAATGAGCAGTTCTTC. The chain employs TRBV14 and TRBJ2-1; D might be TRBD1 or TRBD2, each matching 5 bases. Germline assignment: CDR1 SGHDN and CDR2 FVKESK. This CDR3 region has 17 residues. Trimming pared 4 bases from V and 3 bases from J, leaving 19 bases between.

CDR3 nucleotide sequence: TGTGCCAGCAGCTATTGGAATTCACCCCTCCACTTT. Translated: CASSYWNSPLHF. This sequence joins TRBV4-2 and TRBJ1-6; no definite D call. The length of the CDR3 is 12 residues. The V gene lost 5 bases and the J gene lost 7 bases, with 6 bases spanning the gap. Germline V CDR1 and CDR2: LGHNA, YNFKEQ.

The genes are TRBV6-5 and TRBJ2-1; 7 bases are shared with TRBD2. With 5 bases clipped from V and 0 bases from J, the junction kept 4 bases outside the gene matches. This CDR3 has 15 residues. CDR1 is MNHEY, CDR2 SVGAGI, per germline. The CDR3 region is CASSLLADSYNEQFF. CDR3 in DNA: TGTGCCAGCAGTCTCCTAGCGGACTCCTACAATGAGCAGTTCTTC.

The J gene is TRBJ2-1, the V gene TRBV21-1; the table names TRBD2, a call not compared with the DNA. TRBV21-1 is classified as a pseudogene. The CDR3 is made up of 14 amino acids. DNA for the CDR3: TGTGCCAGCTCGGGACTTCTTACCTACAATGAGCAGTTCTTC. This encodes CASSGLLTYNEQFF.

The gene calls are TRBV18 and TRBJ2-1; 11 positions match TRBD2. Germline CDR1 KGHSH, CDR2 LQKENI. V lost 3 bases, J lost 5 bases, and 9 bases stayed unmatched. The CDR3 loop spans 17 amino acids. For the CDR3, the DNA is TGTGCCAGCTCACCGCCTCCGGGGACTAGCGGCGACAATGAGCAGTTCTTC. It codes for CASSPPPGTSGDNEQFF.

The V call is TRBV6-5, the J call TRBJ1-1, with D uncertain. The V end lost 6 bases, the J end lost 10 bases, and 24 bases lay between the germline ends. There are 15 residues in the CDR3. In germline, CDR1 is MNHEY, CDR2 SVGAGI. The CDR3 is CASRVTSEGRRVAFF. CDR3 DNA sequence: TGTGCCAGCAGGGTAACTTCGGAAGGGAGGAGGGTAGCTTTCTTT.

The CDR3 DNA sequence: TGTGCCTGGAGTAGAGACGGAATGAACACTGAAGCTTTCTTT. It is translated as CAWSRDGMNTEAFF. J is TRBJ1-1 and V is TRBV30; no clear D. Germline CDR1 is GTSNPN and CDR2 is SVGIG (reference sequence). The CDR3 is 14 amino acids. Trimming pared 2 bases from V and 0 bases from J, leaving 10 bases between.

The V call is TRBV30, the J call TRBJ1-1; weak D call: TRBD1 (5 bases). The germline CDR1 and CDR2 sequences are GTSNPN and SVGIG (reference sequence). The V end lost 2 bases, the J end lost 3 bases, and 10 bases lay between the germline ends. The CDR3 is 13 amino acids. The CDR3 loop reads CAWSLAGDTEAFF. DNA of the CDR3: TGTGCCTGGAGTCTAGCGGGGGACACTGAAGCTTTCTTT.

Notes on this clone: The conserved phenylalanine or tryptophan is not found at the CDR3 terminus, so this likely reflects a read error. The chain joins TRBV3-1 (or the pseudogene TRBV3-2) to TRBJ2-7; D is possibly TRBD1 or TRBD2 (5 bases each). The CDR3 sequence is 14 residues long. Trimming removed 0 bases at V and 7 bases at J, with 13 bases between. CDR1 is LGHDT, CDR2 YNNKEL, per germline (reference sequence). The chain's CDR3 is CASSQEGLAGEQYL. The CDR3 DNA reads TGTGCCAGCAGCCAAGAAGGCCTAGCAGGGGAGCAGTACCTC.